This is a list of T cell receptor beta chains from one sample in a study of T cell repertoires in cytomegalovirus infection. Which antigens these TCRs recognize remains unknown. TCRdb re-called the reads with MiXCR, one entry per CDR3 protein. The sample has 90,000 to 120,000 distinct CDR3 sequences; roughly two fifths are singletons. The specimen comprised CD8+ T cells from cultured PBMCs, sampled from culture after CMV antigen stimulation. The receptor source for this set is a human donor in good health (CMV status not recorded). Some clones in this sample may be carry-over from other donors' samples. Both conserved end residues are part of each CDR3. The order of the fields is D gene, clone size, J gene, V gene, CDR3 DNA, CDR3 protein. A D gene is named only where the DNA matches it firmly. The size entry is marked missing in some rows and otherwise reads once, few, many or a size class.

d_call: -
clone_size: few
j_call: TRBJ1-4
v_call: TRBV6-2/TRBV6-3
cdr3_nt: TGTGCCAGCAGTTACTTGGCAGGGGATACTAATGAAAAACTGTTTTTT
cdr3_aa: CASSYLAGDTNEKLFF

d_call: -
clone_size: many
j_call: TRBJ2-7
v_call: TRBV5-6
cdr3_nt: TGTGCCAGCAGCTTGGTTTCGTACGAGCAGTACTTC
cdr3_aa: CASSLVSYEQYF

d_call: -
clone_size: few
j_call: TRBJ2-5
v_call: TRBV7-9
cdr3_nt: TGTGCCAGCAGCTTAGTAGATGTCAGCCAAGAGACCCAGTACTTC
cdr3_aa: CASSLVDVSQETQYF

d_call: -
clone_size: many
j_call: TRBJ2-7
v_call: TRBV14
cdr3_nt: TGTGCCAGCAGTCCCGGGCCTACCTACGAGCAGTACTTC
cdr3_aa: CASSPGPTYEQYF

d_call: -
clone_size: many
j_call: TRBJ2-7
v_call: TRBV27
cdr3_nt: TGTGCCAGCGCCAGGGCAGGGGTATCCTACGAGCAGTACTTC
cdr3_aa: CASARAGVSYEQYF

d_call: -
clone_size: many
j_call: TRBJ1-1
v_call: TRBV6-1
cdr3_nt: TGTGCCAGCATAGGGATTCGGGGAGCTGAAGCTTTCTTT
cdr3_aa: CASIGIRGAEAFF

d_call: TRBD2
clone_size: -
j_call: TRBJ2-3
v_call: TRBV2
cdr3_nt: TGTGCCAGCAGTGGGGGACTAGCGGGAGGACACGAAACAGATACGCAGTATTTT
cdr3_aa: CASSGGLAGGHETDTQYF

d_call: -
clone_size: few
j_call: TRBJ1-6
v_call: TRBV5-8
cdr3_nt: TGTGCCAGCAGCTTCAACGACTGGTTTAATTCACCCCTCCACTTT
cdr3_aa: CASSFNDWFNSPLHF

d_call: TRBD1
clone_size: -
j_call: TRBJ1-1
v_call: TRBV2
cdr3_nt: TGTGCCAGCAGTCCTGGGACAGGGGGAGGGACCACTGAAGCTTTCTTT
cdr3_aa: CASSPGTGGGTTEAFF

d_call: -
clone_size: -
j_call: TRBJ2-1
v_call: TRBV7-4
cdr3_nt: TGTGCCAGCACCCCACCCCTACTCGATAGGGAGCACAATGAGCAGTTCTTC
cdr3_aa: CASTPPLLDREHNEQFF

d_call: TRBD2
clone_size: few
j_call: TRBJ2-7
v_call: TRBV7-2
cdr3_nt: TGTGCCAGCAGCTTAGGTGGGACTAGCATGTTCTACGAGCAGTACTTC
cdr3_aa: CASSLGGTSMFYEQYF

d_call: -
clone_size: -
j_call: TRBJ2-7
v_call: TRBV7-9
cdr3_nt: TGTGCCAGCAGCTCCGTTTCCTACGAGCAGTACTTC
cdr3_aa: CASSSVSYEQYF

d_call: TRBD1
clone_size: -
j_call: TRBJ1-2
v_call: TRBV5-6
cdr3_nt: TGTGCCAGCAGTTCCGGACAGGGGGCAAGTGGCTACACCTTC
cdr3_aa: CASSSGQGASGYTF

d_call: -
clone_size: once
j_call: TRBJ1-5
v_call: TRBV25-1
cdr3_nt: TGTGCCAGCATCAAGGTTGACAGGATGAGCAATCAGCCCCAGCATTTT
cdr3_aa: CASIKVDRMSNQPQHF

d_call: TRBD2
clone_size: -
j_call: TRBJ2-7
v_call: TRBV12-3/TRBV12-4
cdr3_nt: TGTGCCAGCAGGCGGACTAGCGGGGGAAAAGCCTACGAGCAGTACTTC
cdr3_aa: CASRRTSGGKAYEQYF

d_call: TRBD2
clone_size: few
j_call: TRBJ2-2
v_call: TRBV5-5
cdr3_nt: TGTGCCAGCAGCTTGGGACTAGCGGGGAGGACCGGGGAGCTGTTTTTT
cdr3_aa: CASSLGLAGRTGELFF

d_call: TRBD1
clone_size: many
j_call: TRBJ2-7
v_call: TRBV7-9
cdr3_nt: TGTGCCAGCAGCCCGACCCCGGGACAGGGAAACTACGAGCAGTACTTC
cdr3_aa: CASSPTPGQGNYEQYF

d_call: -
clone_size: -
j_call: TRBJ1-1
v_call: TRBV19
cdr3_nt: TGTGCCAGTAGTATTGCCGGGAGGGACACTGAAGCTTTCTTT
cdr3_aa: CASSIAGRDTEAFF

d_call: -
clone_size: -
j_call: TRBJ2-1
v_call: TRBV7-4
cdr3_nt: TGTGCCAGCAGCTCCCGGGCCATTTTGGATGAGCAGTTCTTC
cdr3_aa: CASSSRAILDEQFF

d_call: -
clone_size: -
j_call: TRBJ2-7
v_call: TRBV27
cdr3_nt: TGTGCCAGCAGCCAAGATTACAGCTACGAGCAGTACTTC
cdr3_aa: CASSQDYSYEQYF

d_call: -
clone_size: -
j_call: TRBJ2-3
v_call: TRBV7-3
cdr3_nt: TGTGCCAGCAGCTTAGGCCTCCTTAGCACAGATACGCAGTATTTT
cdr3_aa: CASSLGLLSTDTQYF

d_call: -
clone_size: -
j_call: TRBJ2-3
v_call: TRBV6-4
cdr3_nt: TGTGCCAGCAGTGACACACTAGCAGATACGCAGTATTTT
cdr3_aa: CASSDTLADTQYF

d_call: TRBD2
clone_size: -
j_call: TRBJ2-7
v_call: TRBV12-3/TRBV12-4
cdr3_nt: TGTGCCAGCAGTTCGGGACTAGCGGGGTCCTACTCCTACGAGCAGTACTTC
cdr3_aa: CASSSGLAGSYSYEQYF

d_call: -
clone_size: -
j_call: TRBJ1-2
v_call: TRBV6-1
cdr3_nt: TGTGCCAGCAGTGAAAGCCCCTTGAAACAGGTCCACTCCTATGGCTACACCTTC
cdr3_aa: CASSESPLKQVHSYGYTF

d_call: -
clone_size: -
j_call: TRBJ1-1
v_call: TRBV29-1
cdr3_nt: TGCAGCGTTGAAGGTTCCAGCCCTGAAGCTTTCTTT
cdr3_aa: CSVEGSSPEAFF

d_call: -
clone_size: -
j_call: TRBJ2-7
v_call: TRBV7-9
cdr3_nt: TGTGCCAGCAGCCTAGAGGGAGGGGGCGGGGAGCAGTACTTC
cdr3_aa: CASSLEGGGGEQYF

d_call: -
clone_size: few
j_call: TRBJ2-1
v_call: TRBV27
cdr3_nt: TGTGCCAGCAGCCCCGGACAGCTCAATGAGCAGTTCTTC
cdr3_aa: CASSPGQLNEQFF

d_call: -
clone_size: many
j_call: TRBJ2-7
v_call: TRBV20-1
cdr3_nt: TGCAGTGCTAGAAAGCCGGGGAGCTCCTACGAGCAGTACTTC
cdr3_aa: CSARKPGSSYEQYF

d_call: TRBD1
clone_size: many
j_call: TRBJ2-5
v_call: TRBV27
cdr3_nt: TGTGCCAGCAGTTTAGACAGGGGGTTACGGGAGACCCAGTACTTC
cdr3_aa: CASSLDRGLRETQYF

d_call: TRBD2
clone_size: -
j_call: TRBJ2-7
v_call: TRBV11-2
cdr3_nt: TGTGCCAGCAGCTTAGCGGGACTAGGAACCTACGAGCAGTACTTC
cdr3_aa: CASSLAGLGTYEQYF

d_call: -
clone_size: -
j_call: TRBJ2-1
v_call: TRBV18
cdr3_nt: TGTGCCAGCTCTCCAGAGCAAGCTGTCGAAAATGAGCAGTTCTTC
cdr3_aa: CASSPEQAVENEQFF

d_call: -
clone_size: -
j_call: TRBJ2-7
v_call: TRBV6-1
cdr3_nt: TGTGCCAGCAGTGAGATGGCAGATAGCTCCTACGAGCAGTACTTC
cdr3_aa: CASSEMADSSYEQYF

d_call: TRBD1
clone_size: many
j_call: TRBJ1-6
v_call: TRBV2
cdr3_nt: TGTGCCAGCAGTGATCAGGGGGCCACCTATAATTCACCCCTCCACTTT
cdr3_aa: CASSDQGATYNSPLHF